The clone carrying this TCR beta chain was seen ten or more times. Its specificity is not known. Each CDR3 protein gets one entry after TCRdb re-called the 5' RACE reads with MiXCR. This table holds about 55,000 distinct CDR3 sequences, about a fifth found once. Overall study findings and caveats: The TCR gene usage of tumor memory CD4+ T cells clustered together with blood and lymph node memory CD4+ cells and with lymph node naive CD4+ cells.

V gave up 0 bases and J gave up 7 bases, with 14 bases separating them. The germline V gene has CDR1 SGHRS and CDR2 YFSETQ. The CDR3 sequence is 14 residues long. Tregs were sorted as CD4+CD25+CD127-/low cells. Sequenced sample: tumor-infiltrating Tregs sorted from the breast tumor. This receptor was taken from a female donor with breast cancer. The rearrangement joins TRBV5-1 to TRBJ2-7, with a tentative D call TRBD2 (5 bases). The CDR3 region has the DNA TGCGCCAGCAGCTTGGCGTCCATCACGGGGGAGCAGTACTTC. As protein: CASSLASITGEQYF.